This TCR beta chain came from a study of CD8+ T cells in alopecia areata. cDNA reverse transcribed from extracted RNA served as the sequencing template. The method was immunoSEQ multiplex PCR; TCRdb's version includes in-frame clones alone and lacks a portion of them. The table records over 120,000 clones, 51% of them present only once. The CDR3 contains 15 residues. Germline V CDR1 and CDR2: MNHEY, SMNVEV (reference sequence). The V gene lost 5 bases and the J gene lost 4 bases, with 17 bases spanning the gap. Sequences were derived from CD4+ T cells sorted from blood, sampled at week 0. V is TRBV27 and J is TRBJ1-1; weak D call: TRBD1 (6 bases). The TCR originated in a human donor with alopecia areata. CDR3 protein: CASSPRRGGGTEAFF. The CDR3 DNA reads TGTGCCAGCAGTCCACGGCGGGGAGGGGGCACTGAAGCTTTCTTT.